Presented here are 18 T cell receptor beta chains from one specimen sequenced in a study of spatial heterogeneity in lung cancer. Time point meaning: sample taken at primary tumor resection. The authors sequenced whole RNA from tumor, nontumor lung or frozen PBMC without sorting. TCRdb called the 5' RACE reads again in MiXCR, with one record for every CDR3 protein. This sample has roughly 6,900 distinct CDR3 sequences, with approximately 6% found just once. The material sequenced was normal lung tissue next to the tumor, taken at surgery. All receptors come from a female donor with early-stage non-small cell lung cancer.

This clonotype was seen repeatedly, ten times or more. With the library built for alpha chains, this beta chain is off target and its frequency is not meaningful. The V gene is TRBV20-1, the J gene TRBJ1-1, with 8 nucleotides matching TRBD1. The CDR3 has 13 amino acids. V trimming: 6 bases; J trimming: 3 bases; junction bases outside the gene matches: 6. Germline CDR1 and CDR2: DFQATT and SNEGSKA (reference sequence). CDR3 coding DNA: TGCAGTGCGGCACACAGGGGGGACACTGAAGCTTTCTTT. As protein: CSAAHRGDTEAFF.

In its sample, this clonotype was seen a few times. For a library built for alpha chains, this beta chain is a stray read; little rests on its size. This chain joins TRBV20-1 and TRBJ2-1, with D perhaps being TRBD1 or TRBD2 (6 bases each). The CDR3 sequence is 14 residues long. V was cut by 2 bases and J by 8 bases, with 16 bases left in between. Germline CDR1 is DFQATT and CDR2 is SNEGSKA (reference sequence). In DNA, the CDR3 is TGCAGTGCTAGACTATGGGGGGCAAGGGATGAGCAGTTCTTC. Translating gives CSARLWGARDEQFF.

By sample share, this clonotype is medium-sized. This beta chain is off target for a library built for alpha chains, so its abundance means little. The chain links TRBV20-1 to TRBJ1-1; tentatively, D is TRBD1 (5 bases). CDR3 length equals 13 residues. Deletions cut 2 bases from V and 6 bases from J, with 13 bases between. Per the germline V gene, CDR1 is DFQATT and CDR2 is SNEGSKA (reference sequence). The CDR3 loop reads CSARRGMVAEAFF. In nucleotides, the CDR3 is TGCAGTGCTAGACGGGGGATGGTTGCTGAAGCTTTCTTT.

The sample holds one count of this clonotype. Within a library made for alpha chains, this beta chain is off target, and its count is uninformative. The chain combines TRBV12-3 or TRBV12-4 with TRBJ2-3; D gene unclear. This CDR3 spans 13 amino acids. Deletions cut 1 base from V and 8 bases from J, with 10 bases between. This CDR3 reads CASSLDMASTQYF. For the CDR3, the DNA is TGTGCCAGCAGTTTAGACATGGCCAGTACGCAGTATTTT.

This clonotype was seen many times. Because this beta chain is a stray read in a library intended to capture alpha chains, its abundance should not be given much weight. The chain links TRBV7-9 to TRBJ2-7; a possible D gene is TRBD2 (7 bases). This CDR3 contains 15 residues. Germline CDR1 SEHNR, CDR2 FQNEAQ (reference sequence). Trimming took 0 bases from V and 2 from J, leaving 11 bases between them. Written as DNA, the CDR3 is TGTGCCAGCAGCTTAGCGGGGGCGGGAGCCTACGAGCAGTACTTC. Translating it yields CASSLAGAGAYEQYF.

By proportion, this clonotype is medium-sized. This beta chain turned up in a library designed for alpha chains; as an off-target read, its abundance says little. This sequence joins TRBV7-3 and TRBJ2-3; 9 positions match TRBD2. Trimming at V came to 2 bases and at J to 2 bases, leaving 2 bases not matched to a gene. The CDR3 consists of 15 residues. Germline CDR1 is SGHTA and CDR2 is FQGTGA. The CDR3 DNA reads TGTGCCAGCAGCTTAGCGGGAGGGTCCACAGATACGCAGTATTTT. Translation: CASSLAGGSTDTQYF.

This clonotype is medium-sized (0.01 to 0.1%) within its sample. This beta chain is a stray read from a library made for alpha chains; its abundance is not meaningful. The chain recombines TRBV27 with TRBJ1-6; D may be TRBD1 (6 bases). The CDR3 is made up of 15 amino acids. With 6 bases removed from V and 11 bases from J, the gap between germline ends came to 20 bases. Per germline, CDR1 MNHEY and CDR2 SMNVEV (reference sequence). The CDR3 reads CASRTGTGLTAPLHF. The CDR3 DNA is TGTGCCAGCAGGACCGGAACAGGGCTAACGGCACCCCTCCACTTT.

In this sample, this clonotype turned up many times. Little can be read into the size of this beta chain, an off-target read in a library designed for alpha chains. The chain uses TRBV12-5 and TRBJ1-5, with 8 bases lining up with TRBD1. Germline values: CDR1 LGHNT, CDR2 FRNRAP. The trim removed 3 bases at V and 6 bases at J, leaving 4 bases unmatched. The CDR3 has 14 amino acids. Here the CDR3 DNA reads TGTGCTAGTGGTTTATCAGGGGGCGGTCAGCCCCAGCATTTT. This sequence encodes CASGLSGGGQPQHF.

This clonotype was counted ten times or more. Because the library targeted alpha chains, this beta chain is an off-target read whose size means little. The CDR3 DNA is TGTGCCAGCAGCCCGGACGGGTACTCCTACGAGCAGTACTTC. Amino acid sequence: CASSPDGYSYEQYF. V usage is TRBV5-6 and J usage is TRBJ2-7; D unclear. Germline values: CDR1 SGHDT, CDR2 YYEEEE. The CDR3 sequence is 14 residues long. V was pared by 4 bases and J by 0 bases, with 11 bases between.

This clonotype counts as medium-sized. This beta chain lies outside the target of a library built for alpha chains; its clone size means little. V is TRBV9 and J is TRBJ1-6; 7 positions match TRBD1. The V and J ends lost 0 bases and 3 bases, in that order; junction bases with no gene match: 12. The CDR3 runs to 19 residues. The germline gives CDR1 SGDLS, CDR2 YYNGEE. CDR3: CASSVVPRLGQCYNSPLHF. CDR3 DNA: TGTGCCAGCAGCGTAGTCCCCCGATTGGGACAGTGCTATAATTCACCCCTCCACTTT.

By share of the sample, this clonotype is medium-sized (0.01 to 0.1%). This beta chain is an off-target read within a library intended for alpha chains, so its frequency means little. The chain employs TRBV28 and TRBJ2-3; D is undetermined. The CDR3 is 13 residues long. V was cut by 6 bases and J by 4 bases, with 11 bases left in between. Germline V CDR1 and CDR2: MDHEN, SYDVKM. The chain's CDR3 is CASSSLGSDTQYF. CDR3 DNA sequence: TGTGCCAGCAGCTCGCTCGGTTCAGATACGCAGTATTTT.

In its sample, this clonotype was seen many times. A library made for alpha chains picked up this beta chain off target, so its size means little. V is TRBV20-1 and J is TRBJ2-7; a weak D match, TRBD2 (6 bases). CDR1 and CDR2 from the germline V gene are DFQATT and SNEGSKA (reference sequence). The V gene lost 4 bases and the J gene lost 4 bases, with 11 bases spanning the gap. The CDR3 is 12 residues long. The chain's CDR3 is CSATGTEYEQYF. CDR3 in DNA: TGCAGTGCTACCGGGACTGAGTACGAGCAGTACTTC.

This clonotype was observed at least ten times. This beta chain came through as a stray read in a library set up for alpha chains, and its size says little. The chain uses TRBV2 and TRBJ1-6; a weak D match, TRBD1 (6 bases). CDR3 length equals 16 residues. CDR1 and CDR2 from the germline V gene are SNHLY and FYNNEI. Trimming took 5 bases from V and 7 from J, leaving 18 bases between them. CDR3 protein: CASSLQGTAKNSPLHF. The CDR3 DNA sequence: TGTGCCAGCAGTTTGCAGGGGACCGCGAAGAATTCACCCCTCCACTTT.

This clonotype has a count of ten or more. Because the library targeted alpha chains, this beta chain is an off-target read whose size means little. The V gene is TRBV30, the J gene TRBJ2-1, with 7 bases lining up with TRBD2. The V and J ends lost 2 bases and 2 bases, in that order; junction bases with no gene match: 9. This CDR3 is built from 16 residues. Germline CDR1 reads GTSNPN; CDR2 reads SVGIG (reference sequence). The chain's CDR3 is CAWSLGSSGTYNEQFF. CDR3 in DNA: TGTGCCTGGAGTTTGGGGTCTAGCGGAACCTACAATGAGCAGTTCTTC.

This clonotype was detected only a few times. This beta chain came through as a stray read in a library set up for alpha chains, and its size says little. V is TRBV5-1 and J is TRBJ2-3, with D unclear. Trimming left V 1 base short and J 3 bases short, with 15 bases between. The CDR3 has 16 residues. Germline CDR1 reads SGHRS; CDR2 reads YFSETQ. The CDR3 reads CASSLTVGMRTDTQYF. The CDR3 nucleotides are TGCGCCAGCAGCTTGACCGTCGGCATGAGAACAGATACGCAGTATTTT.

This clonotype has just a few counts. A library prepared for alpha chains yielded this beta chain as an off-target read; its size is of little meaning. The chain recombines TRBV7-8 with TRBJ2-1; TRBD1 agrees at 7 bases. CDR1 SGHVS and CDR2 FQNEAQ come from the germline V gene. The CDR3 totals 12 residues. J gave up 7 bases and V 5 bases, and 2 bases lay outside the gene matches. In DNA form, the CDR3 reads TGTGCCAGCAGCGCACAGGGGAATGAGCAGTTCTTC. This codes for CASSAQGNEQFF.

By share of the sample, this clonotype is large. Little can be read into the size of this beta chain, an off-target read in a library designed for alpha chains. The genes are TRBV9 and TRBJ2-2, with no clear D. The CDR3 spans 14 residues. The germline gives CDR1 SGDLS, CDR2 YYNGEE. Trimming removed 0 bases from V and 3 bases from J, with 6 bases in between. The chain's CDR3 is CASSVAWDTGELFF. CDR3 in DNA: TGTGCCAGCAGCGTAGCCTGGGACACCGGGGAGCTGTTTTTT.

As for this clonotype: This beta chain represents an off-target read in a library built for alpha chains; its size is of limited meaning. The chain employs TRBV7-2 and TRBJ2-7, with TRBD1 as a possible D gene (5 bases). CDR1 is SGHTA and CDR2 is FQGNSA in the germline V gene. The CDR3 spans 14 residues. V was pared by 0 bases and J by 5 bases, with 11 bases between. In DNA form, the CDR3 reads TGTGCCAGCAGCTTAGCGGCAGGGCACGACGAGCAGTACTTC. Translating gives CASSLAAGHDEQYF.